The entry below gives a single T cell receptor beta chain sequence along with its context. Its matching antigen is unknown. The data stem from a study of T cell responses to AZD1222 COVID-19 vaccine. Study outcomes and limitations: Females outnumbered males among donors, who were mostly white British; clonal diversity was possibly underestimated. Spike-specific TCR breadth and depth both grew after two AZD1222 doses. Distributed over spike, vaccine-associated CD4 TCRs predominated at 160-218 and 743-854. Reportedly, nearly half of unique spike TCRs recognized epitopes outside B.1.351/B.1.1.7 mutations.

This table comes from immunoSEQ multiplex PCR, and its TCRdb copy is limited to in-frame clones, with some not included. The data include 150,000 or so clones; the top ten clones carry about 2.3%. V was cut by 1 base and J by 7 bases, with 14 bases left in between. This CDR3 comprises 16 residues. Per the germline V gene, CDR1 is LGHDT and CDR2 is YNNKEL (reference sequence). The chain uses TRBV3-1 (or the pseudogene TRBV3-2) and TRBJ1-6; a possible D gene is TRBD1 (5 bases). Material for sequencing was peripheral blood. This TCR was recovered from an adult in good health. The CDR3 sequence is CASSQGVAGQNSPLHF. The CDR3 DNA reads TGTGCCAGCAGCCAAGGAGTGGCGGGGCAGAATTCACCCCTCCACTTT.